The source of this T cell receptor beta chain is a study of blood T cell repertoires in COVID-19. Study in general: The United States, Italy and Spain were the sources of the acute and convalescent COVID-19 samples. T cells, B-cell-depleted T cells, or PBMCs provided the cDNA or gDNA that served as material.

Original methodology: Nucleated cell counts were estimated from reference gene primer amplification. Clones were read by immunoSEQ multiplex PCR, and TCRdb kept only the in-frame ones, dropping some. The V and J calls and clone size are taken from that table; D and trimming were inferred from the DNA. The sample yields 60,000 to 75,000 clones, roughly 89% seen once. This CDR3 region has 16 residues. From germline, CDR1 is SGDLS and CDR2 YYNGEE. The ends lost 4 bases at V and 8 bases at J; junction bases unmatched: 15. Input material: peripheral blood. The sequence came from a man aged 25-45 years with acute or convalescent COVID-19. The rearrangement uses TRBV9 and TRBJ1-2; TRBD1 agrees at 9 bases. CDR3 residues: CASSPRTGGVLGGYTF. In nucleotides, the CDR3 is TGTGCCAGCAGCCCTCGAACAGGGGGCGTATTGGGAGGCTACACCTTC.